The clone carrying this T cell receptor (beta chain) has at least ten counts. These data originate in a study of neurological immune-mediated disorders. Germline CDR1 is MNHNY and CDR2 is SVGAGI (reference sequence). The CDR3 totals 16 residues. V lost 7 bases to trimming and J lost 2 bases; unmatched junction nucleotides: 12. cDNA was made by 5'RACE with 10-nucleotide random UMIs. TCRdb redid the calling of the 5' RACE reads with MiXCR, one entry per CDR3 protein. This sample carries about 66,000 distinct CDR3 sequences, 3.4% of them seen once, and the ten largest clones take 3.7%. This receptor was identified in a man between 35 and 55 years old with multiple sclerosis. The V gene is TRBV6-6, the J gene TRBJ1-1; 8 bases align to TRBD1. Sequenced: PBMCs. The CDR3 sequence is CASTLRDRIDNTEAFF. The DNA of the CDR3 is TGTGCCAGCACCCTCCGGGACAGGATTGACAACACTGAAGCTTTCTTT.